The entry below describes one T cell receptor beta chain. The sample belongs to a study of T cell repertoires in cytomegalovirus infection. Germline CDR1 is SNHLY and CDR2 is FYNNEI. The V and J ends lost 8 bases and 5 bases, in that order; junction bases with no gene match: 12. The CDR3 runs to 15 residues. Using its own MiXCR run on the reads, TCRdb lists one record per CDR3 protein. The table includes fewer than 350,000 distinct CDR3 sequences, about a sixth detected once. The clonotype was recovered from a human donor in good health (CMV status not recorded). Some clones in this sample may be carry-over from other donors' samples. Sequenced input: PBMCs. The chain carries TRBV2 and TRBJ2-3; TRBD1 matches 8 bases. CDR3 nucleotide sequence: TGTGCCAGCGCCGACCGCAGGGGGCGGGGAGATACGCAGTATTTT. Translating it yields CASADRRGRGDTQYF. The variable domain in full, completed from reference TRBV2 and TRBJ2-3, reads EPEVTQTPSHQVTQMGQEVILRCVPISNHLYFYWYRQILGQKVEFLVSFYNNEISEKSEIFDDQFSVERPDGSNFTLKIRSTKLEDSAMYFCASADRRGRGDTQYFGPGTRLTVL.